The present T cell receptor (beta chain) was sequenced within a study of blood T cell repertoires in COVID-19. The overall study: Researchers got acute and convalescent COVID-19 samples from the United States, Italy and Spain.

Method: immunoSEQ multiplex PCR; TCRdb's copy keeps in-frame clones and lacks some. The sample lists 150,000 to 170,000 clones, approximately 78% seen once, with roughly 1.7% in the top ten. V shed 4 bases and J 2 bases; nucleotides not matched to a gene: 5. CDR1 is MNHEY, CDR2 SVGEGT, per germline. This CDR3 is built from 15 residues. V and J are TRBV6-2 or TRBV6-3 and TRBJ2-4, with TRBD2 matching 7 bases. The receptor was isolated from an older man with acute or convalescent COVID-19. Sequenced input: peripheral blood. This CDR3 reads CASSFLAESKNIQYF. The CDR3 nucleotides are TGTGCCAGCAGTTTTCTAGCGGAGTCCAAAAACATTCAGTACTTC.